Listed below are T cell receptor beta chains from one sample, sequenced in a study of blood T cell repertoires in COVID-19. Profiling relied on immunoSEQ multiplex PCR, and the TCRdb table lists in-frame clones only, not all of them. The data show more than 110,000 clones, roughly 78% seen once. Sequenced material: PBMCs or T cells enriched from blood (not recorded which). The receptors stem from a woman aged 45-65 years who had recovered from COVID-19. Each CDR3 is given with its conserved first and last residue. A D gene is named only where the DNA matches it firmly. Clone size appears in some rows only: once, few, many, or a class for an expanded clone.

size	V	D	J	DNA	CDR3
NA	TRBV6-1	TRBD1	TRBJ1-1	TGTGCCAGCAGTGGGCGACAGGGTAGAGAGACTGAAGCTTTCTTT	CASSGRQGRETEAFF
NA	TRBV7-2	NA	TRBJ2-3	TGTGCCAGCAGCTTAACTCCGGGGGTGGGAGATACGCAGTATTTT	CASSLTPGVGDTQYF
NA	TRBV5-5	NA	TRBJ1-1	TGTGCCAGCAGCTCCCTCCCCGGGGTCACTGAAGCTTTCTTT	CASSSLPGVTEAFF
NA	TRBV13	NA	TRBJ1-6	TGTGCCAGCAGCCTGGACATTAATTCACCCCTCCACTTT	CASSLDINSPLHF
NA	TRBV30	TRBD1	TRBJ2-7	TGTGCCTGGGGTACAGGGGGCTCCTACGAGCAGTACTTC	CAWGTGGSYEQYF
NA	TRBV30	NA	TRBJ1-6	TGTGCCTGGAGTAGGAGTTTTACTTCACCCCTCCACTTT	CAWSRSFTSPLHF
NA	TRBV7-7	NA	TRBJ2-1	TGTGCCAGCAGCCCCCTGCGGGGGCACTACAATGAGCAGTTCTTC	CASSPLRGHYNEQFF
NA	TRBV2	NA	TRBJ1-2	TGTGCCAGCAGTGTTTCTCGCAGGATGGATGGCTACACCTTC	CASSVSRRMDGYTF
NA	TRBV19	NA	TRBJ2-7	TGTGCCAGTAGCGGAGGGACAGCTAGTCCCTACGAGCAGTACTTC	CASSGGTASPYEQYF
NA	TRBV3-1/TRBV3-2	NA	TRBJ1-1	TGTGCCAGCAGCCAAGATGCGCAGGCTGAAGCTTTCTTT	CASSQDAQAEAFF
NA	TRBV24-1	TRBD1	TRBJ1-4	TGTGCCACCAGTGGATCACAGGGGGCGGGTGAAAAACTGTTTTTT	CATSGSQGAGEKLFF
NA	TRBV20-1	NA	TRBJ2-2	TGCAGTGCTAGAGGGGCCAGAGAGCTGTTTTTT	CSARGARELFF
NA	TRBV2	NA	TRBJ1-5	TGTGCCAGCGGCAGGGCGTACCAGCCCCAGCATTTT	CASGRAYQPQHF
NA	TRBV18	TRBD1	TRBJ1-6	TGTGCCAGCTCACGTCACGAGACAGGGGCTAATTCACCCCTCCACTTT	CASSRHETGANSPLHF
NA	TRBV27	NA	TRBJ1-2	TGTGCCAACCACGCTGACAGGCTTGATGGCTACACCTTC	CANHADRLDGYTF
NA	TRBV2	NA	TRBJ2-1	TGTGCCAGCAGTGAATGGGCAACCTACAATGAGCAGTTCTTC	CASSEWATYNEQFF
NA	TRBV5-8	NA	TRBJ2-7	TGTGCCAGCTTTGCAGGGGTCAATACCTACGAGCAGTACTTC	CASFAGVNTYEQYF
NA	TRBV10-1	TRBD1	TRBJ1-2	TGCGCCAGCAGAGAACCGGACAGGCCCTATGGCTACACCTTC	CASREPDRPYGYTF
NA	TRBV3-1/TRBV3-2	NA	TRBJ1-5	TGTGCCAGCAGCCCGGGGGAGGGGTATCAGCCCCAGCATTTT	CASSPGEGYQPQHF
once	TRBV30	TRBD1	TRBJ1-3	TGTGCCTGGGACAGGGGGTTCTCTGGAAACACCATATATTTT	CAWDRGFSGNTIYF
NA	TRBV5-1	TRBD1	TRBJ1-5	TGCGCCAGCAGCGTAGGGACAGGGGGTGGCAATCAGCCCCAGCATTTT	CASSVGTGGGNQPQHF
NA	TRBV4-1	NA	TRBJ2-2	TGCGCCAGCAGCCAAGATTCGCGGAGGAACACCGGGGAGCTGTTTTTT	CASSQDSRRNTGELFF
NA	TRBV11-2	TRBD1	TRBJ1-2	TGTGCCAGCAGCTCTTACGGGACAGGAGGTGGCTACACCTTC	CASSSYGTGGGYTF
NA	TRBV5-1	TRBD2	TRBJ2-3	TGCGCCAGCAGCTTGGCTAGCGGGGGGAGCAGAGATACGCAGTATTTT	CASSLASGGSRDTQYF
once	TRBV7-2	TRBD1	TRBJ1-6	TGTGCCAGCAGCACGGGACAGTGGAATTCACCCCTCCACTTT	CASSTGQWNSPLHF
NA	TRBV7-9	TRBD2	TRBJ2-3	TGTGCCAGCAGCTTAGCGCTGGGACTAGGCACAGATACGCAGTATTTT	CASSLALGLGTDTQYF
NA	TRBV25-1	NA	TRBJ1-2	TGTGCCACCCGAGTAGATACCAGGGGTGGCTACACCTTC	CATRVDTRGGYTF
NA	TRBV6-1	TRBD1	TRBJ1-5	TGTGCCAGCAGTGAGGGACAGGGGACTTATAGCAATCAGCCCCAGCATTTT	CASSEGQGTYSNQPQHF
NA	TRBV15	NA	TRBJ2-3	TGTGCCACCAGCAGAGAGGGGGGAGATACGCAGTATTTT	CATSREGGDTQYF
NA	TRBV29-1	TRBD1	TRBJ1-4	TGCAGCGCAGGGGGGGAGGAAAAACTGTTTTTT	CSAGGEEKLFF
NA	TRBV13	NA	TRBJ1-1	TGTGCCAGCAACCGCGACACTGAAGCTTTCTTT	CASNRDTEAFF
NA	TRBV21-1	NA	TRBJ2-4	TGTGCCAGCAGCGCTGACAGGGCTCTAGCCAAAAACATTCAGTACTTC	CASSADRALAKNIQYF
NA	TRBV28	TRBD1	TRBJ1-1	TGTGCCAGCAGGAAACAGGGGGACACTGAAGCTTTCTTT	CASRKQGDTEAFF
NA	TRBV15	NA	TRBJ2-2	TGTGCCACCCAGGGTCCAAAGTTTACCGGGGAGCTGTTTTTT	CATQGPKFTGELFF
NA	TRBV11-2	NA	TRBJ2-1	TGTGCCAGCAGTCCGATGTCGCAGGGATACAATGAGCAGTTCTTC	CASSPMSQGYNEQFF
NA	TRBV5-4	TRBD1	TRBJ1-6	TGTGCCAGCAGCTCGGCCGCGACAGGGGGCTCCAGGAATTCACCCCTCCACTTT	CASSSAATGGSRNSPLHF
NA	TRBV5-4	NA	TRBJ1-3	TGTGCCAGCAGCAGACCAGGGGCCTCTGGAAACACCATATATTTT	CASSRPGASGNTIYF
NA	TRBV27	NA	TRBJ1-3	TGTGCCAGCAGTCCGCGACAGGAGAGCTCTGGAAACACCATATATTTT	CASSPRQESSGNTIYF
NA	TRBV27	NA	TRBJ1-6	TGTGCCAGCAGTTTAACTACAGGGTTCAGGCATTCACCCCTCCACTTT	CASSLTTGFRHSPLHF
NA	TRBV28	TRBD1	TRBJ1-4	TGTGCCAGCAGACCCAGGGGGGAAAAACTGTTTTTT	CASRPRGEKLFF
NA	TRBV5-1	NA	TRBJ2-2	TGCGCCAGCAGCCCACGGACACCCCCCGAGGTTTACGGGGAGCTGTTTTTT	CASSPRTPPEVYGELFF
NA	TRBV2	TRBD2	TRBJ2-5	TGTGCCAGCAGAGTTTCCCCGGGGGGGCCCGAGACCCAGTACTTC	CASRVSPGGPETQYF
NA	TRBV28	TRBD1	TRBJ1-3	TGTGCCACCGAGGTCGACAGGGCTGGAAACACCATATATTTT	CATEVDRAGNTIYF
NA	TRBV7-8	NA	TRBJ1-4	TGTGCCAGCAGCCGAAATCTTAATGAAAAACTGTTTTTT	CASSRNLNEKLFF
NA	TRBV7-2	TRBD1	TRBJ1-2	TGTGCCAGCAGCGGGGGACAGGGGGCCTTTGGCTATGGCTACACCTTC	CASSGGQGAFGYGYTF
few	TRBV12-3/TRBV12-4	TRBD1	TRBJ2-5	TGTGCCAGCAGTTGGGGACAGGGTGAGACCCAGTACTTC	CASSWGQGETQYF
NA	TRBV9	NA	TRBJ2-5	TGTGCCAGCAGCGTAGCAGCGATGCAAGAGACCCAGTACTTC	CASSVAAMQETQYF
NA	TRBV7-9	TRBD1	TRBJ1-2	TGTGCCAGCAGCTCCGGGGACAGATGGCCCGACTATGGCTACACCTTC	CASSSGDRWPDYGYTF
NA	TRBV5-1	TRBD1	TRBJ2-2	TGCGCCATAGGCGGGACAGGGGAAGGCACCGGGGAGCTGTTTTTT	CAIGGTGEGTGELFF
few	TRBV7-3	TRBD1	TRBJ2-1	TGTGCCAGCAGCTTGCAGGGGGCCTATGGTGAGCAGTTCTTC	CASSLQGAYGEQFF
NA	TRBV21-1	NA	TRBJ1-6	TGTGCCAGCTGGGGTGCAGGGTGGGGGGATAATTCACCCCTCCACTTT	CASWGAGWGDNSPLHF